Listed here is a single TCR beta chain. Libraries were prepared by immunoSEQ multiplex PCR; TCRdb keeps only in-frame clonotypes and omits some of them. Of approximately 80,000 clones listed, approximately 90% are singletons. The entry originates in a study of OX40 agonist ivuxolimab in advanced cancers. On the study more broadly: Patients treated during dose escalation were battling hepatocellular carcinoma, melanoma, renal cell or head and neck cancer.

This CDR3 has 14 amino acids. V lost 7 bases, J lost 6 bases, and 5 bases stayed unmatched. Germline CDR1 is SGHVS and CDR2 is FNYEAQ. Blood sampling was done at baseline, cycle 4 day 1, and cycle 7 day 1. The chain has TRBV7-6 and TRBJ2-1; 11 nucleotides agree with TRBD2. This material consisted of CD4+ or CD8+ T cells sorted from blood, taken in a trial of the OX40 agonist ivuxolimab. The source of this sequence is an adult with an advanced solid tumor such as melanoma, head and neck, liver or kidney cancer. The CDR3 bases are TGTGCCAGCACTGGGACTAGCGGCCCCAATGAGCAGTTCTTC. Translating gives CASTGTSGPNEQFF.